The clone carrying this T cell receptor (beta chain) showed up just once. The data originate from a study of response to subunit inactivated influenza vaccine. The V gene's germline CDR1 is SNHLY and CDR2 FYNNEI. With 8 bases clipped from V and 5 bases from J, the junction kept 5 bases outside the gene matches. The CDR3 totals 14 residues. TCRdb itself ran the RT-PCR reads through MiXCR, one entry per CDR3 protein. The table lists 450,000 to 600,000 distinct CDR3 sequences, 6% to 9% of them singletons, with roughly 14% in the top ten. This sequence was found in a man between 50 and 75 years old who received an inactivated influenza vaccine. The sequencing used PBMCs from blood, collected roughly 24 months after vaccination. The rearrangement uses TRBV2 and TRBJ1-4, with 10 bases fitting TRBD1. The CDR3 reads CASCRDRGNEKLFF. The CDR3 DNA is TGTGCCAGCTGCCGGGACAGGGGAAATGAAAAACTGTTTTTT.